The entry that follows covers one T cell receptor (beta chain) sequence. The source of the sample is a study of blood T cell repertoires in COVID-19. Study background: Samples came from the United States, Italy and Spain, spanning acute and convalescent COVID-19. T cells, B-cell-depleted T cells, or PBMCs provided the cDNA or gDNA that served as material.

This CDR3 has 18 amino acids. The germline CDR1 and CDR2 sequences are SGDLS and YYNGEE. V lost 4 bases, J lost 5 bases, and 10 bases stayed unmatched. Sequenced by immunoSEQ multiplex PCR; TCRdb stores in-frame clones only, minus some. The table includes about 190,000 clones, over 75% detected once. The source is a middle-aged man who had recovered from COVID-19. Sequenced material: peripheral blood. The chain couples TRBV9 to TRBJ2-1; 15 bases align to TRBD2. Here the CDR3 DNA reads TGTGCCAGCAGCCCGTGGGGGGGACTAGCGGGAGGAAACAATGAGCAGTTCTTC. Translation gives CASSPWGGLAGGNNEQFF.